This entry is about one T cell receptor beta chain. Its antigen is as yet unknown. These data come from a study of metastatic and nonmetastatic thyroid tumors. Study details: From malignant and benign thyroid patients, repertoires in blood and in tumor or nodule tissue were compared.

The CDR3 extends over 16 amino acids. Trimming stripped 10 bases from V and 3 bases from J, with 24 bases between. Germline V lookup: CDR1 SGHRS, CDR2 YFSETQ. Before thyroid surgery, none of the patients had received any treatment. Regarding the study as a whole: TCR beta diversity was reportedly significantly higher in malignant thyroid tumors than benign nodules, in blood and tumor.

In the study's own analysis: Researchers built a distant-metastasis classifier for papillary thyroid cancer that drew on CDR3 differences across clinicopathological groups. MiXCR reprocessed the PCR reads for TCRdb. The V and J calls here are based on TCRdb, not the publication. The repertoire holds around 50,000 clones, with 25% to 35% as singletons. The chain recombines TRBV5-1 with TRBJ2-3; a possible D gene is TRBD2 (7 bases). Sequencing input: blood. This TCR was sampled from a female donor with papillary thyroid cancer or a benign thyroid nodule (not recorded which). Some clones in this sample may be carry-over from other donors' samples. The DNA for the CDR3 is TGCGCCGTCAGCTTTGGGGGCGGGAGTTTTACAGATACGCAGTATTTT. Translating gives CAVSFGGGSFTDTQYF.